A selection of T cell receptor beta chains follows, all from one sample in a study of blood T cell repertoires in COVID-19. Clones were sequenced by immunoSEQ multiplex PCR, and TCRdb holds only the in-frame ones, with some missing. The sample records around 170,000 clones, roughly 83% being singletons. The sequenced material came from PBMCs or T cells enriched from blood (not recorded which). The receptor source for this set is a woman in her 30s who had recovered from COVID-19. Both conserved end residues are part of each CDR3. D genes are given only for firm matches. Clone size is not always given. Where it is, it says once, few, many or a class for expanded clones.

>-|TRBJ1-4|TRBV5-1|-
CASSLQSGAQEKLFF
TGCGCCAGCAGCTTGCAATCAGGGGCGCAAGAAAAACTGTTTTTT
>-|TRBJ1-6|TRBV6-5|TRBD1
CASIGPGQGNSPLHF
TGTGCCAGCATCGGACCGGGACAGGGGAATTCACCCCTCCACTTT
>-|TRBJ2-7|TRBV15|TRBD1
CATSGDRGPLEQYF
TGTGCCACCAGCGGAGACAGGGGGCCGCTCGAGCAGTACTTC
>-|TRBJ2-7|TRBV5-1|TRBD1
CASSPDREMYEQYF
TGCGCCAGCAGCCCGGACAGGGAAATGTACGAGCAGTACTTC
>-|TRBJ1-4|TRBV4-1|-
CASSQTAPGSEKLFF
TGCGCCAGCAGCCAAACAGCTCCCGGGAGTGAAAAACTGTTTTTT
>-|TRBJ2-1|TRBV6-5|-
CASDEDLRGDNEQFF
TGTGCCAGCGACGAGGACCTCCGCGGGGACAATGAGCAGTTCTTC
>-|TRBJ1-2|TRBV3-1/TRBV3-2|TRBD1
CASSHGTVYGYTF
TGTGCCAGCAGCCACGGGACAGTCTATGGCTACACCTTC
>-|TRBJ1-2|TRBV24-1|-
CATSDSQEGPYGYTF
TGTGCCACCAGTGATTCACAGGAGGGACCCTATGGCTACACCTTC
>-|TRBJ2-1|TRBV3-1/TRBV3-2|TRBD1
CASSQPTGTGYNEQFF
TGTGCCAGCAGCCAGCCGACCGGGACAGGATACAATGAGCAGTTCTTC
>-|TRBJ2-1|TRBV21-1|-
CASSINGGGEQFF
TGTGCCAGCAGTATAAATGGGGGGGGTGAGCAGTTCTTC
>once|TRBJ1-4|TRBV10-1|-
CASRTNRETNEKLFF
TGCGCCAGCCGTACAAACAGGGAAACTAATGAAAAACTGTTTTTT
>once|TRBJ2-1|TRBV23-1|-
CASSLGCLREDNEQFF
TGCGCCAGCAGCCTAGGTTGTCTGCGTGAGGACAATGAGCAGTTCTTC
>once|TRBJ2-1|TRBV5-4|TRBD2
CASSPSGREVEQFF
TGTGCCAGCAGCCCCAGCGGGAGGGAGGTTGAGCAGTTCTTC
>-|TRBJ2-7|TRBV13|TRBD1
CASSLRGQHEQYF
TGTGCCAGCAGCTTGAGGGGGCAACACGAGCAGTACTTC
>-|TRBJ2-7|TRBV2|-
CASREGTEYEQYF
TGTGCCAGCAGAGAAGGAACAGAATACGAGCAGTACTTC
>once|TRBJ2-3|TRBV5-6|TRBD2
CASSWEREDYTDTQYF
TGTGCCAGCAGCTGGGAGCGGGAGGACTACACAGATACGCAGTATTTT
>once|TRBJ2-1|TRBV4-2|TRBD2
CASSQEPSPRLAPDEQFF
TGTGCCAGCAGCCAAGAACCCTCCCCGAGACTAGCACCAGATGAGCAGTTCTTC
>-|TRBJ2-2|TRBV18|TRBD1
CASSPLPVTGGNTGELFF
TGTGCCAGCTCACCACTCCCCGTGACAGGGGGGAACACCGGGGAGCTGTTTTTT
>-|TRBJ1-5|TRBV2|-
CASSGAYSNQPQHF
TGTGCCAGCAGTGGAGCCTATAGCAATCAGCCCCAGCATTTT
>-|TRBJ2-5|TRBV18|TRBD2
CASSKTLQGLADQETQYF
TGTGCCAGCTCAAAAACTCTACAAGGACTAGCAGACCAAGAGACCCAGTACTTC
>few|TRBJ1-2|TRBV28|-
CASSLGIANYGYTF
TGTGCCAGCAGCTTAGGCATTGCTAACTATGGCTACACCTTC
>-|TRBJ1-6|TRBV3-1/TRBV3-2|TRBD1
CASSQGAGTGGSPLHF
TGTGCCAGCAGCCAAGGAGCCGGGACAGGGGGCTCACCCCTCCACTTT
>-|TRBJ2-7|TRBV10-3|TRBD1
CAISDPTGSYEQYF
TGTGCCATCAGTGACCCGACAGGGTCCTACGAGCAGTACTTC
>-|TRBJ2-5|TRBV15|TRBD1
CATSRDGTGEETQYF
TGTGCCACCAGCAGAGATGGGACAGGGGAAGAGACCCAGTACTTC
>-|TRBJ2-1|TRBV9|TRBD1
CASSPGTGGHEQFF
TGTGCCAGCAGCCCCGGGACAGGGGGCCATGAGCAGTTCTTC
>-|TRBJ2-7|TRBV11-2|TRBD2
CASSPTGTSFYEQYF
TGTGCCAGCAGCCCTACCGGGACTAGCTTCTACGAGCAGTACTTC
>-|TRBJ1-5|TRBV7-2|TRBD1
CASSLGDRFNQPQHF
TGTGCCAGCAGCTTAGGGGACAGATTTAATCAGCCCCAGCATTTT
>-|TRBJ1-2|TRBV4-1|-
CASSQLFNEGLGANYGYTF
TGCGCCAGCAGCCAATTATTTAATGAGGGCCTTGGAGCTAACTATGGCTACACCTTC
>once|TRBJ2-5|TRBV7-9|TRBD2
CASSLGASGIQETQYF
TGTGCCAGCAGCTTAGGGGCTAGCGGGATCCAAGAGACCCAGTACTTC
>-|TRBJ2-7|TRBV2|TRBD2
CASSEGGGRRSYEQYF
TGTGCCAGCAGTGAGGGCGGCGGGAGGAGGTCCTACGAGCAGTACTTC
>-|TRBJ2-3|TRBV5-1|TRBD1
CASSLGTGITDTQYF
TGCGCCAGCAGCTTGGGGACAGGGATTACAGATACGCAGTATTTT
>-|TRBJ1-2|TRBV6-6|-
CASSYDRLGDGYTF
TGTGCCAGCAGTTACGACCGTTTGGGCGATGGCTACACCTTC
>-|TRBJ2-7|TRBV2|-
CASREGGLGTYEQYF
TGTGCCAGCAGGGAAGGAGGGCTAGGGACCTACGAGCAGTACTTC
>-|TRBJ2-7|TRBV6-5|-
CASSYSNFVQGSEQYF
TGTGCCAGCAGTTACTCGAATTTTGTGCAGGGAAGCGAGCAGTACTTC
>-|TRBJ2-2|TRBV5-4|-
CASTWGGAATGELFF
TGTGCCAGCACCTGGGGCGGGGCAGCCACCGGGGAGCTGTTTTTT
>-|TRBJ2-5|TRBV4-1|-
CASSQAAPETQYF
TGCGCCAGCAGCCAGGCGGCTCCAGAGACCCAGTACTTC
>-|TRBJ2-6|TRBV29-1|TRBD1
CSVTPGGSGANVLTF
TGCAGCGTTACTCCAGGGGGCTCTGGGGCCAACGTCCTGACTTTC
>-|TRBJ2-1|TRBV27|-
CASSTQGGVNNEQFF
TGTGCCAGCAGTACACAGGGGGGGGTTAACAATGAGCAGTTCTTC
>-|TRBJ2-7|TRBV21-1|-
CASSKRGSRTRSGISYEQYF
TGTGCCAGCAGCAAAAGGGGTTCGAGAACACGGAGCGGGATCTCCTACGAGCAGTACTTC
>once|TRBJ2-2|TRBV24-1|TRBD1
CATSDPGQGNTGELFF
TGTGCCACCAGTGATCCGGGACAGGGGAACACCGGGGAGCTGTTTTTT
>-|TRBJ1-6|TRBV12-3/TRBV12-4|-
CASTGSYNSPLHF
TGTGCCAGCACCGGCTCCTATAATTCACCCCTCCACTTT
>-|TRBJ1-5|TRBV5-1|TRBD1
CASSPGQGGLDQPQHF
TGCGCCAGCAGCCCGGGACAGGGTGGCCTGGATCAGCCCCAGCATTTT
>few|TRBJ1-6|TRBV2|-
CASSELLLTYNSPLHF
TGTGCCAGCAGTGAACTACTCCTGACTTATAATTCACCCCTCCACTTT
>-|TRBJ1-2|TRBV6-5|TRBD1
CASSYAGTGSYGYTF
TGTGCCAGCAGTTACGCCGGGACAGGGAGCTATGGCTACACCTTC
>-|TRBJ2-2|TRBV2|-
CASMAEVNTGELFF
TGTGCCAGCATGGCAGAAGTGAACACCGGGGAGCTGTTTTTT
>-|TRBJ1-2|TRBV5-1|-
CASSSDRTYGYTF
TGCGCCAGCAGCTCCGACAGGACGTATGGCTACACCTTC
>-|TRBJ2-1|TRBV27|TRBD2
CASSKLAGAYNEQFF
TGTGCCAGCAGTAAACTAGCGGGGGCCTACAATGAGCAGTTCTTC
>-|TRBJ2-1|TRBV27|TRBD1
CASIKRQGLHNEQFF
TGTGCCAGCATCAAAAGACAGGGGCTTCACAATGAGCAGTTCTTC
>-|TRBJ2-3|TRBV6-5|-
CASSYSKRLPTDTQYF
TGTGCCAGCAGTTACTCGAAAAGACTACCCACAGATACGCAGTATTTT
>-|TRBJ1-6|TRBV4-1|-
CASSPQLLSGFNNSPLHF
TGCGCCAGCAGCCCACAGTTACTCTCAGGGTTTAATAATTCACCCCTCCACTTT
>-|TRBJ1-2|TRBV3-1/TRBV3-2|TRBD1
CASSRGQGGSGNYGYTF
TGTGCCAGCAGCCGAGGACAGGGAGGTAGTGGTAACTATGGCTACACCTTC
>few|TRBJ1-4|TRBV19|-
CASKQGTILFF
TGTGCCAGTAAACAAGGGACTATACTGTTTTTT
>-|TRBJ1-5|TRBV19|-
CASSIWESNQPQHF
TGTGCCAGTAGTATTTGGGAGAGCAATCAGCCCCAGCATTTT
>-|TRBJ2-1|TRBV18|TRBD1
CASSRTGTHEQFF
TGTGCCAGTTCTCGGACAGGGACCCATGAGCAGTTCTTC